This T cell receptor (beta chain) is from a study of shared T cell receptors in the human thymus. Per germline, CDR1 SEHNR and CDR2 FQNEAQ (reference sequence). This CDR3 region has 13 residues. The V gene lost 2 bases and the J gene lost 3 bases, with 5 bases spanning the gap. This clone was found a few times. TCRdb's copy holds only in-frame clones and misses some; the assay was immunoSEQ multiplex PCR. The table lists approximately 490,000 clones, approximately 80% of them singletons. These records were also assigned to another study, of human thymus T cells.

The sequence came from a boy in the first two years of life with a congenital heart defect. The specimen sequenced was thymocytes. The V gene is TRBV7-9, the J gene TRBJ1-5; D not resolved. The DNA for the CDR3 is TGTGCCAGCAGCTTAAGCTCCAATCAGCCCCAGCATTTT. The encoded protein is CASSLSSNQPQHF.